This TCR beta chain originates from a study of T cells after yellow fever vaccination. Researchers made TCR cDNA using 5'RACE template switching, and this step added a universal primer site and UMIs. TCRdb passed the 5' RACE reads through MiXCR, listing each CDR3 protein once. Among some 350,000 distinct CDR3 sequences listed, 3% to 4.5% were seen once. General observations from the study: Booster sampling recovered most clones from primary vaccination (nearly 98% CD4, roughly 88% CD8).

The sample holds many counts of this clonotype. Its specificity is unknown. V lost 3 bases to trimming and J lost 5 bases; unmatched junction nucleotides: 7. Germline V gene data show CDR1 as SGHTA and CDR2 as FQGNSA. CDR3 length equals 17 residues. The chain carries TRBV7-2 and TRBJ2-3, with TRBD2 identical over 14 bases. This specimen consisted of PBMCs, obtained 5 days after the yellow fever booster vaccination. The sequence was obtained from a man younger than 30 who received the YFV17D yellow fever vaccine. This chain's CDR3 is CASSFGLAGGRGDTQYF. CDR3 nucleotide sequence: TGTGCCAGCAGCTTTGGACTAGCGGGGGGCCGTGGAGATACGCAGTATTTT.